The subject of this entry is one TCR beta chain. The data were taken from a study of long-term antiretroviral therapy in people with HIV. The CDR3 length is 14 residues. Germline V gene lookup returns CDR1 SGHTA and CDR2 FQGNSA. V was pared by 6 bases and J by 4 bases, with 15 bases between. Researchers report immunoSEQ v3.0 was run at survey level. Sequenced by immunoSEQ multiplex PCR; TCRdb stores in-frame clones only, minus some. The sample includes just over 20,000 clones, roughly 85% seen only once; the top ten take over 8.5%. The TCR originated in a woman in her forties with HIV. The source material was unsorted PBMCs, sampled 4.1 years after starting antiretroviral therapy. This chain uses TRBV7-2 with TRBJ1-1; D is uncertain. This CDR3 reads CASRSGAVPTEAFF. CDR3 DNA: TGTGCCAGCAGATCGGGAGCCGTACCCACTGAAGCTTTCTTT.